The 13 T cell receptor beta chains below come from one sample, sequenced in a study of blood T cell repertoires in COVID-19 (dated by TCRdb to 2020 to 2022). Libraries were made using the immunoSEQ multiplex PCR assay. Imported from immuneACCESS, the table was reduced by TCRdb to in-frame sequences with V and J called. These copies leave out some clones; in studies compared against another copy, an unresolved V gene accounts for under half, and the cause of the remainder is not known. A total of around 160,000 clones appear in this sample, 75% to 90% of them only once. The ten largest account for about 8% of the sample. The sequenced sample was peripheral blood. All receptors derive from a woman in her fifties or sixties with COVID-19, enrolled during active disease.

CDR3 nucleotides: TGCGCCAGCAGCCAAGATAGTGCAGGGGAAAACGAGCAGTACTTC. This translates into CASSQDSAGENEQYF. V usage is TRBV4-1 and J usage is TRBJ2-7; D is possibly TRBD1 (6 bases). This CDR3 region has 15 residues. The V and J ends lost 0 bases and 5 bases respectively, with 14 bases between them. Per the germline V gene, CDR1 is MGHRA and CDR2 is YSYEKL.

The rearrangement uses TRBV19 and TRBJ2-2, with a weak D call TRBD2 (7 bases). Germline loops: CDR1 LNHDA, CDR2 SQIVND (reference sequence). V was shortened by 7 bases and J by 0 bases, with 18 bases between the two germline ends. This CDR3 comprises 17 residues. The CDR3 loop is CASTLRGAGANTGELFF. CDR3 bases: TGTGCCAGTACCCTGAGGGGGGCGGGGGCGAACACCGGGGAGCTGTTTTTT. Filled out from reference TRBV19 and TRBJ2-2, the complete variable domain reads DGGITQSPKYLFRKEGQNVTLSCEQNLNHDAMYWYRQDPGQGLRLIYYSQIVNDFQKGDIAEGYSVSREKKESFPLTVTSAQKNPTAFYLCASTLRGAGANTGELFFGEGSRLTVL.

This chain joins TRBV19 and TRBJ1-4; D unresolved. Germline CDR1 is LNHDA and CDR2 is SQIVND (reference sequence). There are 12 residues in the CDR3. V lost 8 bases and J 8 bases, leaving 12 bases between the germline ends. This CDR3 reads CASAPRTEKLFF. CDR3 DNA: TGTGCCAGTGCGCCCCGCACGGAAAAACTGTTTTTT.

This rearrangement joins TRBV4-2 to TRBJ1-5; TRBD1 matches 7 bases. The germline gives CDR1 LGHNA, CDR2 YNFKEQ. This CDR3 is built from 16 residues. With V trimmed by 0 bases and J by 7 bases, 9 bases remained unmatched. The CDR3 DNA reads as TGTGCCAGCAGCCAAGAAGGACAGGTGGTGGACCAGCCCCAGCATTTT. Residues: CASSQEGQVVDQPQHF.

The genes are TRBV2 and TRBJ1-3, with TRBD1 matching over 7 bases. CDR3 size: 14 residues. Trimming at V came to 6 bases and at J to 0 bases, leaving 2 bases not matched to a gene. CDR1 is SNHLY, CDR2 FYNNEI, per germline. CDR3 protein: CASRDRSSGNTIYF. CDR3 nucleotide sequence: TGTGCCAGCAGGGACAGGAGCTCTGGAAACACCATATATTTT. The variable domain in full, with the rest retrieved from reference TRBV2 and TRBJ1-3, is EPEVTQTPSHQVTQMGQEVILRCVPISNHLYFYWYRQILGQKVEFLVSFYNNEISEKSEIFDDQFSVERPDGSNFTLKIRSTKLEDSAMYFCASRDRSSGNTIYFGEGSWLTVV.

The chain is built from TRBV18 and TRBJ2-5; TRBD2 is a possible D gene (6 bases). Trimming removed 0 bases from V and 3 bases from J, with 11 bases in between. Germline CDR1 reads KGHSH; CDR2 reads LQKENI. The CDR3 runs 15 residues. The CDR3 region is CASSPPAGGEETQYF. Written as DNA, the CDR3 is TGTGCCAGCTCACCACCGGCCGGGGGAGAAGAGACCCAGTACTTC.

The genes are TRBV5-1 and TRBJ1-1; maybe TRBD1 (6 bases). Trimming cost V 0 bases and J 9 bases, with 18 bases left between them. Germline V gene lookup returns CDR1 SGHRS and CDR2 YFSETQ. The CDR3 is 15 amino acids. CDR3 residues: CASSLEFRAGDKAFF. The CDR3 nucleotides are TGCGCCAGCAGCTTGGAATTTAGGGCAGGGGATAAAGCTTTCTTT.

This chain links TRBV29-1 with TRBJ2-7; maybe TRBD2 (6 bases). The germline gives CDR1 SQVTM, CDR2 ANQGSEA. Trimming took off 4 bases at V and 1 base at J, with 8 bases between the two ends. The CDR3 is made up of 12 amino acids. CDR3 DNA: TGCAGCGTTGGGAGGGAGTCCTACGAGCAGTACTTC. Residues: CSVGRESYEQYF.

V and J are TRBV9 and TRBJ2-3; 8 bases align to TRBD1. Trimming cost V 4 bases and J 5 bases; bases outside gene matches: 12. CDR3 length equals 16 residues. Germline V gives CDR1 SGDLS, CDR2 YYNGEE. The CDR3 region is CASSPRDRRTVDTQYF. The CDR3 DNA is TGTGCCAGCAGCCCCCGGGACAGGCGTACGGTAGATACGCAGTATTTT.

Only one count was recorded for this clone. CDR3 sequence (DNA): TGTGCCAGCAGCTCCCCTGGACAGGGGTTGTCTGTCGGGGAGCTGTTTTTT. It encodes CASSSPGQGLSVGELFF. V usage is TRBV5-4 and J usage is TRBJ2-2; 9 bases align to TRBD1. CDR3 length: 17 residues. V shed 3 bases, J shed 7 bases, and the junction held 13 bases outside the gene matches. Germline loops: CDR1 SGHNT, CDR2 YYREEE (reference sequence).

CDR3 sequence: CASSLGTSGADTQYF. CDR3 bases: TGTGCCAGCAGTTTAGGAACTAGCGGCGCAGATACGCAGTATTTT. V and J are TRBV27 and TRBJ2-3; 8 bases line up with TRBD2. Germline V gives CDR1 MNHEY, CDR2 SMNVEV (reference sequence). CDR3 length: 15 amino acids. The junction had 5 bases not matched to a gene; V was cut back by 2 bases and J by 4 bases.

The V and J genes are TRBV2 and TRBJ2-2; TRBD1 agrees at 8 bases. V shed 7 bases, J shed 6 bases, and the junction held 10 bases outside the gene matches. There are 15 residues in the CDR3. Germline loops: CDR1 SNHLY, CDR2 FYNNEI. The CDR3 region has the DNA TGTGCCAGCATTAGGACAGGGAAAGCGTCCGGGGAGCTGTTTTTT. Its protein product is CASIRTGKASGELFF.

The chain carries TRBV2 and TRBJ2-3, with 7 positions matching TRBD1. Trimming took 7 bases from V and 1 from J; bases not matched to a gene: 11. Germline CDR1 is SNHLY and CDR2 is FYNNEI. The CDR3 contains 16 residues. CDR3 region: CASIYLGGGGTDTQYF. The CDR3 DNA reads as TGTGCCAGCATTTACTTAGGGGGCGGAGGCACAGATACGCAGTATTTT.